This T cell receptor beta chain is drawn from a study of human T cells and chemical hapten exposure. Findings and caveats of the study: TCRs at high frequency, those above 1 in 1000, did not change with DPC sensitization.

This clonotype was counted many times. No antigen is known for it. Time point: patch test 1, 2 weeks after DPC sensitization. Treatment here: therapeutic diphenylcyclopropenone sensitization with weekly scalp DPC. In TCRdb, the RACE reads were re-called with MiXCR into one record per CDR3 protein. Counted here are about 380,000 distinct CDR3 sequences, 4.8% occurring once; the ten biggest clones make up under 3%. Trimming took off 5 bases at V and 0 bases at J, with 10 bases between the two ends. The CDR3 extends over 13 amino acids. The germline V gene has CDR1 SQVTM and CDR2 ANQGSEA. The specimen comprised whole blood, sampled in connection with sensitization to the hapten diphenylcyclopropenone (DPC). V and J are TRBV29-1 and TRBJ1-2; maybe TRBD1 (6 bases). The TCR was taken from a woman aged 50 to 65 with alopecia areata. Some clones in this sample may be carry-over from other donors' samples. CDR3: CSVRDNSNYGYTF. The CDR3 nucleotides are TGCAGCGTTCGGGACAATTCTAACTATGGCTACACCTTC.